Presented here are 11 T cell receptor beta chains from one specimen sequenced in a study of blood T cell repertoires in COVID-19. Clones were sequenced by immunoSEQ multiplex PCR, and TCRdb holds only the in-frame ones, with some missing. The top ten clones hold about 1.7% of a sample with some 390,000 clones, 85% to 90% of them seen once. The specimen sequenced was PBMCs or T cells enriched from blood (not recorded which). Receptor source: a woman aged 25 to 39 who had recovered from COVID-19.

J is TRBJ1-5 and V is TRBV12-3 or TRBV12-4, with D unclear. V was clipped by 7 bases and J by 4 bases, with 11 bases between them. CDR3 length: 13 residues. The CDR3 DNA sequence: TGTGCCAGCACCCCCCGGGGAAATCAGCCCCAGCATTTT. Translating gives CASTPRGNQPQHF.

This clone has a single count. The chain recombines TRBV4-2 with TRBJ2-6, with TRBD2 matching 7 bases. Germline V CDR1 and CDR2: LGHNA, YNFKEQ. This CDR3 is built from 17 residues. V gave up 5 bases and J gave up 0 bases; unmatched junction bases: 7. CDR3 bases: TGTGCCAGCAGCGAAGCGGGGTTCCACTCTGGGGCCAACGTCCTGACTTTC. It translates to CASSEAGFHSGANVLTF.

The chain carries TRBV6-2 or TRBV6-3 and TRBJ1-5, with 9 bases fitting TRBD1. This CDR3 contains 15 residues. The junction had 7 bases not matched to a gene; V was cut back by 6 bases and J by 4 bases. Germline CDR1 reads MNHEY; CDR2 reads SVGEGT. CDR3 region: CASSLQGAWNQPQHF. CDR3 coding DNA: TGTGCCAGCAGCTTACAGGGGGCCTGGAATCAGCCCCAGCATTTT.

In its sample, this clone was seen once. The CDR3, as DNA: TGTGCCAGCCGCGGGGCTTTCGAGCAGTACTTC. Translated: CASRGAFEQYF. The rearrangement uses TRBV6-5 and TRBJ2-7, with D possibly TRBD2 on 6 matching bases. This CDR3 has 11 residues. V lost 8 bases to trimming and J lost 6 bases, with 11 bases between them. Germline CDR1 is MNHEY and CDR2 is SVGAGI.

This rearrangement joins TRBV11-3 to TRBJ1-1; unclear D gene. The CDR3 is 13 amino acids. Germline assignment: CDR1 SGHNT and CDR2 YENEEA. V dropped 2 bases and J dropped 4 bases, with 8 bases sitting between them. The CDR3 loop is CASSLMSSTEAFF. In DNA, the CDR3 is TGTGCCAGCAGCTTAATGTCGTCCACTGAAGCTTTCTTT.

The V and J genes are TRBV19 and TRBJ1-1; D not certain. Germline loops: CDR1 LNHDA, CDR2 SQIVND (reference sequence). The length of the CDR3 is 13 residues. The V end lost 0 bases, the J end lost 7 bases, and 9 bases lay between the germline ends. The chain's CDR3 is CASSIDWRFEAFF. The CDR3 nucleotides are TGTGCCAGTAGTATAGACTGGAGATTTGAAGCTTTCTTT.

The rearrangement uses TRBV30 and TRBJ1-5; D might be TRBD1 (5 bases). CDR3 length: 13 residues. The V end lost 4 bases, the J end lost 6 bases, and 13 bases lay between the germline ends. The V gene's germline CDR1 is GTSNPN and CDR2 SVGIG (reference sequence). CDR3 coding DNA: TGTGCCTGGAAAAGCCAGGGCCGTCAGCCCCAGCATTTT. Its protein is CAWKSQGRQPQHF.

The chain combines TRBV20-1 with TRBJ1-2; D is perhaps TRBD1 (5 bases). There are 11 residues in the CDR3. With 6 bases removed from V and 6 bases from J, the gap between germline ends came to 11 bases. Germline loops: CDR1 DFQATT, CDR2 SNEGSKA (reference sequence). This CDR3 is CSATGGDGYTF. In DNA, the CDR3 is TGCAGTGCCACCGGGGGGGATGGCTACACCTTC.

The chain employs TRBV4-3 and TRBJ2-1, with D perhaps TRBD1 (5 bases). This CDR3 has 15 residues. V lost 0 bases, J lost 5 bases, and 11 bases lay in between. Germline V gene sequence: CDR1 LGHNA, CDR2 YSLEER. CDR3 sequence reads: CASSQDRVIHNEQFF. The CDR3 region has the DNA TGCGCCAGCAGCCAAGACAGGGTGATCCACAATGAGCAGTTCTTC.

Written as DNA, the CDR3 is TGTGCGTCGGATTATCCGACAGGGGGGAATGAGCAGTTCTTC. It yields the protein CASDYPTGGNEQFF. The rearrangement joins TRBV28 to TRBJ2-1; 9 nucleotides match TRBD1. Germline CDR1 MDHEN, CDR2 SYDVKM. The CDR3 consists of 14 residues.

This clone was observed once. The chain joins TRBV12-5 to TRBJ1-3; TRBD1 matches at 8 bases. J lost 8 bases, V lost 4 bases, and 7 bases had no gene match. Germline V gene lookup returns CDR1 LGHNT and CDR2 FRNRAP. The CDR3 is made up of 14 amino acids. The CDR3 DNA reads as TGTGCTAGTGGTTCCGGGACAGGCTTACACACCATATATTTT. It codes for CASGSGTGLHTIYF.